The next 16 T cell receptor beta chains were all read from a single sample in a study of control samples from healthy donors and cancer patients. Assay used: immunoSEQ multiplex PCR; TCRdb lists only in-frame clones, some missing. The table shows around 80,000 clones, with 80% to 90% occurring only once. Sequencing was done on a sample of blood. These receptors were collected from a man aged 50-59 years in good health.

The V gene is TRBV7-8, the J gene TRBJ2-3, with unresolved D. The CDR3 length is 15 residues. Germline V gives CDR1 SGHVS, CDR2 FQNEAQ. Between the trimmed V and J ends, which lost 7 bases and 0 bases, there was a span of 14 bases. CDR3 coding DNA: TGTGCCAGCAAACCCGGAGTGATTAGCACAGATACGCAGTATTTT. Translation: CASKPGVISTDTQYF.

This clone was detected once. The CDR3 sequence is CASSLRGAETQYF. In DNA form, the CDR3 reads TGTGCCAGCAGTTTAAGGGGTGCAGAGACCCAGTACTTC. This rearrangement joins TRBV27 to TRBJ2-5; tentative D call: TRBD1 (5 bases). The CDR3 runs 13 residues. Deletions cut 2 bases from V and 4 bases from J, with 8 bases between. CDR1 and CDR2 from the germline V gene are MNHEY and SMNVEV (reference sequence).

On this clone itself: The identical CDR3 is also encoded by other nucleotide sequences in the sample. The chain combines TRBV6-5 with TRBJ1-3, with D perhaps TRBD1 (6 bases). This CDR3 has 12 amino acids. Germline V gene sequence: CDR1 MNHEY, CDR2 SVGAGI. Between the trimmed V and J ends, which lost 9 bases and 4 bases, there was a span of 10 bases. The CDR3 DNA follows: TGTGCCAGTACAGGGCAGGGAAACACCATATATTTT. Translated, it gives CASTGQGNTIYF.

The chain uses TRBV5-1 and TRBJ1-4; 7 nucleotides agree with TRBD1. CDR3 size: 17 residues. Germline V lookup: CDR1 SGHRS, CDR2 YFSETQ. The V segment lost 4 bases and the J segment 4 bases; nucleotides outside the gene matches: 13. CDR3 coding DNA: TGCGCCAGCAGCCAACGACCGGGGACAGCTTATAATGAAAAACTGTTTTTT. Amino acid sequence: CASSQRPGTAYNEKLFF. Variable domain in full (rest from reference TRBV5-1 and TRBJ1-4): KAGVTQTPRYLIKTRGQQVTLSCSPISGHRSVSWYQQTPGQGLQFLFEYFSETQRNKGNFPGRFSGRQFSNSRSEMNVSTLELGDSALYLCASSQRPGTAYNEKLFFGSGTQLSVL.

Written as DNA, the CDR3 is TGTGCCAGCAGTCCTCAAGAGACCCAGTACTTC. Encoded protein: CASSPQETQYF. The gene calls are TRBV27 and TRBJ2-5; D is uncertain. In germline, CDR1 is MNHEY, CDR2 SMNVEV (reference sequence). This CDR3 spans 11 amino acids. The germline V and J ends were trimmed by 5 bases and 2 bases, with 3 bases remaining between them.

The rearrangement links TRBV2 to TRBJ2-5; 10 bases are a match to TRBD2. The V segment lost 5 bases and the J segment 5 bases; nucleotides outside the gene matches: 5. The CDR3 contains 14 residues. Germline CDR1 is SNHLY and CDR2 is FYNNEI. CDR3 region: CASSPGTSVETQYF. CDR3 DNA: TGTGCCAGCAGTCCCGGGACTAGCGTTGAGACCCAGTACTTC.

V is TRBV2 and J is TRBJ1-5; 9 bases agree with TRBD1. The germline V gene encodes CDR1 SNHLY and CDR2 FYNNEI. The ends lost 6 bases at V and 12 bases at J; junction bases unmatched: 15. This CDR3 is 15 amino acids long. The CDR3 region is CASSRRQGEKLIQHF. The CDR3 region has the DNA TGTGCCAGCAGCCGCCGACAGGGGGAAAAATTGATCCAGCATTTT.

The rearrangement joins TRBV5-4 to TRBJ2-3; D is undetermined. This CDR3 has 16 residues. Germline lookup yields CDR1 SGHNT and CDR2 YYREEE (reference sequence). Trimming removed 3 bases from V and 7 bases from J, with 21 bases in between. Here the CDR3 reads CASSSRTLANSNTQYF. The CDR3 coding sequence is TGTGCCAGCAGCTCTCGGACGCTCGCCAACTCAAATACGCAGTATTTT.

In its sample, this clone was seen once. V gene TRBV12-5 combines with J gene TRBJ2-1, with 9 bases identical to TRBD2. Trimming removed 7 bases from V and 7 bases from J; junction bases left unmatched: 8. Germline assignment: CDR1 LGHNT and CDR2 FRNRAP. CDR3 size: 14 residues. CDR3 DNA sequence: TGTGCTAGTGACGTAGCGGGAGCGTGGAATGAGCAGTTCTTC. Amino acid sequence: CASDVAGAWNEQFF.

This sequence joins TRBV5-1 and TRBJ2-1; TRBD2 might be the D (5 bases). Trimming cost V 0 bases and J 8 bases, with 15 bases left between them. The CDR3 covers 15 residues. Per germline, CDR1 SGHRS and CDR2 YFSETQ. The DNA of the CDR3 is TGCGCCAGCAGCTTGGCGGCTAGCTCAATCGATGAGCAGTTCTTC. Residues: CASSLAASSIDEQFF.

J is TRBJ2-5 and V is TRBV13, with D perhaps TRBD2 (6 bases). The germline gives CDR1 PRHDT, CDR2 FYEKMQ (reference sequence). V lost 2 bases to trimming and J lost 5 bases, with 9 bases between them. CDR3 length equals 13 residues. The CDR3 sequence: CASSLTAGETQYF. For the CDR3, the DNA is TGTGCCAGCAGCTTAACGGCGGGGGAGACCCAGTACTTC.

The gene calls are TRBV30 and TRBJ1-6, with unresolved D. The CDR3 extends over 11 amino acids. V lost 1 base to trimming and J lost 7 bases, with 2 bases between them. Germline V lookup: CDR1 GTSNPN, CDR2 SVGIG (reference sequence). The CDR3 here is CAWSANSPLHF. CDR3 DNA sequence: TGTGCCTGGAGTGCAAATTCACCCCTCCACTTT.

V usage is TRBV24-1 and J usage is TRBJ1-2; the D gene is possibly TRBD1 (6 bases). V lost 3 bases, J lost 6 bases, and 19 bases lay in between. This CDR3 has 16 amino acids. CDR1 and CDR2 from the germline V gene are KGHDR and SFDVKD. The CDR3 coding sequence is TGTGCCACCAGTGATCCAACAGGGAAATTTAGTGATGGCTACACCTTC. It translates to CATSDPTGKFSDGYTF.

This chain uses TRBV7-2 with TRBJ1-3; no definite D call. V lost 5 bases to trimming and J lost 2 bases, with 10 bases between them. The germline CDR1 and CDR2 sequences are SGHTA and FQGNSA. The CDR3 runs 14 residues. The CDR3 coding sequence is TGTGCCAGCAGCCCGCCAGGTGCTGGAAACACCATATATTTT. This sequence encodes CASSPPGAGNTIYF.

This clone has a single count. This chain uses TRBV19 with TRBJ2-3, with D perhaps TRBD2 (5 bases). This CDR3 contains 14 residues. CDR1 is LNHDA, CDR2 SQIVND, per germline (reference sequence). V was cut by 5 bases and J by 2 bases, with 11 bases left in between. The CDR3 region has the DNA TGTGCCAGTAGTCTACTCCTAGCCACAGATACGCAGTATTTT. Translating it yields CASSLLLATDTQYF.

The rearrangement joins TRBV6-5 to TRBJ1-1, with D tentatively TRBD1 (6 bases). CDR1 MNHEY and CDR2 SVGAGI come from the germline V gene. CDR3 length: 14 residues. V gave up 2 bases and J gave up 4 bases, with 11 bases separating them. The CDR3 loop reads CASSYQGGTTEAFF. The CDR3 DNA sequence: TGTGCCAGCAGTTACCAAGGGGGAACCACTGAAGCTTTCTTT.